This TCR beta chain was identified in a study of cytomegalovirus exposure and HLA in healthy donors. Study-wide context: An earlier analysis found some 100 million unique TCR beta sequences from 200 million or so T cells. Unique TCRs numbering some 93 million, obtained from HLA-typed donors, made up an early data release.

As to this clone: Its antigen is unknown.

The PCR was carried out with 60 Vbeta primers and 13 Jbeta primers. Profiling relied on immunoSEQ multiplex PCR, and the TCRdb table lists in-frame clones only, not all of them. Of roughly 140,000 clones in the sample, around 77% were seen once. Study conclusions and caveats: For most TCR sequences rarity was the rule, although some public TCRs occurred in many donors. Associated with cytomegalovirus, according to the listing, were fewer than 200 TCR beta chains.

V gave up 4 bases and J gave up 2 bases; unmatched junction bases: 4. CDR1 is SGHKS, CDR2 YYEKEE, per germline (reference sequence). The CDR3 contains 15 residues. The chain is built from TRBV5-5 and TRBJ2-1; the match to TRBD1 covers 9 bases. Material for sequencing was PBMCs. The sequence was obtained from a man in his thirties or forties in good health and CMV-seronegative. In DNA, the CDR3 is TGTGCCAGCAGCAAGGGACAGGGTGCCTACAATGAGCAGTTCTTC. It is translated as CASSKGQGAYNEQFF.